A selection of T cell receptor beta chains follows, all from one sample in a study of T cells after yellow fever vaccination. TCRdb itself ran the 5' RACE reads through MiXCR, one entry per CDR3 protein. The sample has about 330,000 distinct CDR3 sequences; roughly 8% are singletons. Sequences were derived from PBMCs, sampled about 41 days after the first yellow fever vaccination. The source is a man between 18 and 29 years old who received the YFV17D yellow fever vaccine. Each CDR3 is given with its conserved first and last residue. A D gene is named only where the DNA matches it firmly. A clone size is listed for some rows: how often the clone was seen (once, few, many), or a class if it is expanded.

TRBJ2-6 - TRBV3-1 few CASSFTVAGANVLTF TGTGCCAGCAGCTTCACAGTGGCTGGGGCCAACGTCCTGACTTTC
TRBJ1-3 - TRBV20-1 many CSARDRRTGNTIYF TGCAGTGCTAGAGATCGGCGGACTGGAAACACCATATATTTT
TRBJ1-1 - TRBV29-1 - CSVQLRGGRMNTEAFF TGCAGCGTGCAACTGAGGGGGGGGCGAATGAACACTGAAGCTTTCTTT
TRBJ1-5 - TRBV7-8 few CASSPVGGDRSNQPQHF TGTGCCAGCAGCCCCGTTGGGGGGGATAGAAGCAATCAGCCCCAGCATTTT
TRBJ2-3 TRBD1 TRBV11-1 many CASSLGDRGSDTQYF TGTGCCAGCAGCTTGGGGGACAGGGGTTCAGATACGCAGTATTTT
TRBJ2-5 - TRBV7-2 - CASSPLPGLLQETQYF TGTGCCAGCAGCCCCCTGCCCGGATTGCTGCAAGAGACCCAGTACTTC
TRBJ1-2 - TRBV20-1 - CSANYKLETDNWYGYTF TGCAGTGCCAATTACAAACTCGAAACGGACAACTGGTATGGCTACACCTTC
TRBJ2-5 TRBD2 TRBV7-6 many CASSSTSGGLTQYF TGTGCCAGCAGCTCCACTAGCGGGGGCCTGACCCAGTACTTC
TRBJ2-5 - TRBV20-1 - CSARVRETQYF TGCAGTGCCAGGGTACGGGAGACCCAGTACTTC
TRBJ2-3 - TRBV10-3 many CAISEQGSHTDTQYF TGTGCCATCAGTGAGCAGGGGAGTCACACAGATACGCAGTATTTT
TRBJ2-1 - TRBV20-1 - CSARSISTDEQFF TGCAGTGCTAGATCTATATCTACCGATGAGCAGTTCTTC
TRBJ1-1 - TRBV15 - CATSSLEAFF TGTGCCACCAGCAGTTTGGAAGCTTTCTTT
TRBJ2-5 - TRBV4-3 - CASSHVGGQETQYF TGCGCCAGCAGCCATGTAGGCGGCCAAGAGACCCAGTACTTC
TRBJ2-7 TRBD2 TRBV18 - CASSPSGGEEQYF TGTGCCAGCTCCCCAAGCGGGGGCGAGGAGCAGTACTTC
TRBJ2-7 - TRBV4-1 - CASSQDLPSSYEQYF TGCGCCAGCAGCCAAGATCTCCCTTCCTCCTACGAGCAGTACTTC
TRBJ1-1 - TRBV9 many CASSTRGDTEAFF TGTGCCAGCAGTACGCGGGGGGACACTGAAGCTTTCTTT
TRBJ2-7 - TRBV12-3/TRBV12-4 few CASSFSEYEQYF TGTGCCAGCAGTTTTTCAGAATACGAGCAGTACTTC
TRBJ2-6 - TRBV6-1 - CASSEAHGTGANVLTF TGTGCCAGCAGTGAAGCGCACGGTACTGGGGCCAACGTCCTGACTTTC
TRBJ1-6 - TRBV7-8 few CASGSGVRSYNSPLHF TGTGCCAGCGGATCAGGGGTCCGCTCCTATAATTCACCCCTCCACTTT
TRBJ2-1 - TRBV6-5 - CASSYSGGGTYNEQFF TGTGCCAGCAGTTACTCAGGGGGGGGGACCTACAATGAGCAGTTCTTC
TRBJ2-3 TRBD2 TRBV5-1 many CASSSHSGGGLTDTQYF TGCGCCAGCAGCTCGCATAGCGGGGGGGGACTCACAGATACGCAGTATTTT
TRBJ1-6 - TRBV5-1 many CASSLVSPGNSPLHF TGCGCCAGCAGCTTGGTCTCTCCGGGAAATTCACCCCTCCACTTT
TRBJ2-3 TRBD1 TRBV6-5 many CASSYSPQGVDTQYF TGTGCCAGCAGTTACTCTCCGCAGGGGGTGGATACGCAGTATTTT
TRBJ2-7 TRBD1 TRBV12-3/TRBV12-4 - CASSSGTADYEQYF TGTGCCAGCAGCTCCGGGACAGCGGACTACGAGCAGTACTTC
TRBJ1-1 TRBD1 TRBV9 many CASSAGTGSNTEAFF TGTGCCAGCAGCGCCGGGACAGGGTCGAACACTGAAGCTTTCTTT
TRBJ1-2 - TRBV2 - CAAYSGNNYGYTF TGTGCCGCATATTCAGGGAATAACTATGGCTACACCTTC
TRBJ2-7 - TRBV5-6 many CASRTGGDEQYF TGTGCCAGTAGGACAGGCGGGGACGAGCAGTACTTC
TRBJ1-1 TRBD1 TRBV4-1 many CASSQDGRVRGQLTEAFF TGCGCCAGCAGCCAAGATGGGCGGGTCAGGGGGCAGCTCACTGAAGCTTTCTTT
TRBJ1-6 - TRBV29-1 few CSVRTGNSPLHF TGCAGCGTCAGAACTGGTAATTCACCCCTCCACTTT
TRBJ1-1 - TRBV7-2 many CASSYVAGTEAFF TGTGCCAGCAGCTATGTAGCCGGGACAGAAGCTTTCTTT
TRBJ1-4 - TRBV20-1 few CSARKLTGPGEKLFF TGCAGTGCTAGGAAACTCACGGGCCCCGGAGAAAAACTGTTTTTT
TRBJ2-3 TRBD2 TRBV20-1 many CSARTGRGDTDTQYF TGCAGTGCAAGAACCGGGCGGGGGGACACAGATACGCAGTATTTT
TRBJ2-3 TRBD2 TRBV4-1 - CASSQSLAGSSTDTQYF TGCGCCAGCAGCCAATCCCTAGCGGGGAGTAGCACAGATACGCAGTATTTT
TRBJ1-6 - TRBV10-3 few CAISESGFYNSPLHF TGTGCCATCAGTGAGTCGGGGTTCTATAATTCACCCCTCCACTTT
TRBJ1-2 - TRBV5-1 - CASSFETGGYGYTF TGCGCCAGCAGCTTTGAAACGGGAGGCTATGGCTACACCTTC
TRBJ2-3 - TRBV11-1 - CASSNHRAGDSNTDTQYF TGTGCCAGCAGCAACCACCGGGCAGGGGACTCCAACACAGATACGCAGTATTTT
TRBJ2-2 - TRBV12-3/TRBV12-4 - CASKNLEGFGELFF TGTGCCAGCAAAAATTTGGAGGGGTTTGGGGAGCTGTTTTTT
TRBJ1-3 - TRBV20-1 few CSAFGRTGNTIYF TGCAGTGCTTTTGGCAGGACGGGAAACACCATATATTTT
TRBJ1-5 - TRBV20-1 - CCARMSGVRGGQPQHF TGCTGTGCTAGGATGTCGGGGGTGAGGGGAGGTCAGCCCCAGCATTTT
TRBJ1-2 - TRBV7-2 - CASSFQSYGYTF TGTGCCAGCAGCTTCCAGTCCTATGGCTACACCTTC
TRBJ1-2 - TRBV9 few CASSAWTVSDGYTF TGTGCCAGCAGCGCCTGGACAGTATCGGATGGCTACACCTTC
TRBJ2-7 - TRBV7-8 few CASSPRPPGGYEQYF TGTGCCAGCAGCCCCCGCCCTCCGGGTGGCTACGAGCAGTACTTC
TRBJ2-5 - TRBV5-1 many CASSLAWGQETQYF TGTGCCAGCAGCTTAGCTTGGGGGCAAGAGACCCAGTACTTC
TRBJ2-3 - TRBV5-1 - CASSLELRAKTDTQYF TGCGCCAGCAGCTTGGAATTGCGGGCTAAGACAGATACGCAGTATTTT
TRBJ1-1 - TRBV6-5 few CASSYSFEGTAFF TGTGCCAGCAGTTACTCGTTTGAGGGTACGGCTTTCTTT
TRBJ2-7 - TRBV7-9 many CASSSYSDSSYEQYF TGTGCCAGCAGCTCTTATTCAGACAGTTCCTACGAGCAGTACTTC
TRBJ2-7 TRBD1 TRBV6-1 many CASSDRGVSYEQYF TGTGCCAGTTCAGACAGGGGTGTTTCCTACGAGCAGTACTTC
TRBJ2-7 - TRBV19 - CASSIGTSLSYEQYF TGTGCCAGTAGTATAGGGACTTCTCTCTCCTACGAGCAGTACTTC
TRBJ2-5 - TRBV24-1 few CATSDGGKETQYF TGTGCCACCAGTGATGGAGGGAAAGAGACCCAGTACTTC
TRBJ1-6 - TRBV4-3 - CASSLKDSYNSPLHF TGCGCCAGCAGCCTAAAGGACTCCTATAATTCACCCCTCCACTTT
TRBJ1-2 - TRBV6-6 few CASRSPGGYGYTF TGTGCCAGCAGGAGCCCTGGAGGCTATGGCTACACCTTC
TRBJ2-7 - TRBV6-1 - CASSLRDTTYEQYF TGTGCCAGCAGCCTCAGAGACACGACCTACGAGCAGTACTTC
TRBJ1-4 TRBD1 TRBV5-6 many CASSFMTGGEKLFF TGTGCCAGCAGCTTTATGACAGGGGGAGAAAAACTGTTTTTT
TRBJ2-3 - TRBV7-3 few CASSSQSVGADTQYF TGTGCCAGCAGCTCGCAGTCGGTAGGCGCAGATACGCAGTATTTT